The clone carrying this T cell receptor beta chain has only one observation. The record originates from a study of blood T cell repertoires in COVID-19. About the research overall: Samples came from the United States, Italy and Spain, spanning acute and convalescent COVID-19. From T cells, B-cell-depleted T cells, or PBMCs came the material, which was cDNA or gDNA.

The protocol was immunoSEQ multiplex PCR, while the TCRdb copy is restricted to in-frame clones and leaves out a portion. The sample holds around 300,000 clones; around nine tenths are singletons and the top ten take 1%. Trimming took 6 bases from V and 3 from J; bases not matched to a gene: 4. Germline CDR1 is WNHNN and CDR2 is SYGVQD (reference sequence). This CDR3 is 13 amino acids long. Sequences were obtained from peripheral blood. The origin of this receptor is a man aged 50-60 years with active or convalescent COVID-19. V and J are TRBV10-1 and TRBJ1-2; TRBD1 aligns across 7 bases. CDR3 sequence reads: CASSPGTDYGYTF. For the CDR3, the DNA is TGCGCCAGCAGCCCAGGGACAGACTATGGCTACACCTTC.